This is a list of T cell receptor beta chains from one sample in a study of shared clonotypes between healthy human individuals. Here immunoSEQ multiplex PCR was the method, and the copy in TCRdb shows in-frame clones only, minus some. In the table there are about 520,000 clones, approximately 78% of which are singletons. Sequences were obtained from PBMCs. The receptor set was obtained from a woman aged 40-49 years in good health. Some clones in this sample may be carry-over from other donors' samples. Both conserved end residues are part of each CDR3.

j_gene | v_gene | CDR3aa
TRBJ2-7 | TRBV18 | CASSPLRRGDHEQYF
TRBJ2-7 | TRBV5-1 | CASSLDPSSYEQYF
TRBJ1-5 | TRBV19 | CASRPQGAIDQPQHF
TRBJ2-3 | TRBV10-3 | CAISESQPGFGDTQYF
TRBJ2-7 | TRBV28 | CASHRDAPYEQYF
TRBJ2-7 | TRBV7-8 | CASSGRLGSSYEQYF
TRBJ1-2 | TRBV5-5 | CASSHPFNYGYTF
TRBJ2-5 | TRBV9 | CASSSREGSETQYF
TRBJ2-7 | TRBV18 | CASSPGGDSYEQYF
TRBJ2-3 | TRBV7-9 | CASSLERDGVTQYF
TRBJ1-5 | TRBV18 | CASSPSVGASNQPQHF
TRBJ2-1 | TRBV11-2 | CASSLAGGRDNEQFF
. | TRBV28 | CASRSAWAGTYYEQYF
TRBJ2-2 | TRBV28 | CASPPGRVETGELFF
TRBJ2-5 | TRBV7-3 | CASSPGYQETQYF
TRBJ2-5 | TRBV25-1 | CASSEAQVAGGEETQYF
TRBJ2-7 | TRBV11-1 | CASSLSRAGLEQYF
TRBJ2-3 | TRBV5-1 | CASSRSGQTTDTQYF
TRBJ2-6 | TRBV6-5 | CASWGGSGANVLTF